This record covers a single T cell receptor beta chain. Its antigen is not known. The data stem from a study of Ad26.COV2.S vaccination and SARS-CoV-2 variants. Turning to the study itself: This donor came from the COV1001 trial of Ad26.COV2.S.

Germline CDR1 SGHNT, CDR2 YENEEA. This CDR3 comprises 13 residues. Trimming cost V 4 bases and J 2 bases, with 7 bases left between them. Treatment indicated: some 19 received Ad26.COV2.S at low or high dose, single or two shots; 5 received placebo; per-sample allocation not given. Specimen acquisition occurred on day 63 following the initial vaccine or placebo injection. Notes on the study in general: A substantial breadth of spike-specific CD8+ and CD4+ T cell responses after vaccination has been reported.

The protocol was immunoSEQ multiplex PCR, while the TCRdb copy is restricted to in-frame clones and leaves out a portion. This table holds hundreds of thousands of clones, 75% to 90% found once. The clonotype comes from a person aged 18-65 years who received the Ad26.COV2.S COVID-19 vaccine or a placebo. Sequenced here: peripheral blood, sampled in a trial of Ad26.COV2.S vaccine versus placebo. The J gene is TRBJ2-3, the V gene TRBV11-3; D remains unclear. The CDR3 DNA reads as TGTGCCAGCAGCTCACAGTACACAGATACGCAGTATTTT. This gives the protein CASSSQYTDTQYF. Looking up the rest from reference TRBV11-3 and TRBJ2-3 gives the full variable domain: EAGVVQSPRYKIIEKKQPVAFWCNPISGHNTLYWYLQNLGQGPELLIRYENEEAVDDSQLPKDRFSAERLKGVDSTLKIQPAELGDSAVYLCASSSQYTDTQYFGPGTRLTVL.